Below, one T cell receptor (beta chain) is given with its context. Per the germline V gene, CDR1 is MNHEY and CDR2 is SMNVEV (reference sequence). This CDR3 spans 13 amino acids. V gave up 4 bases and J gave up 7 bases, with 13 bases separating them. This sample was included in a study of blood T cell repertoires in COVID-19. Assay used: immunoSEQ multiplex PCR; TCRdb lists only in-frame clones, some missing. This table holds 300,000 or so clones, around four fifths found once. This clonotype was sampled from a woman aged 45-60 years with acute or convalescent COVID-19. The specimen sequenced was peripheral blood. The V call is TRBV27, the J call TRBJ1-1, with unresolved D. The CDR3 protein is CASSSYRESEAFF. CDR3 DNA: TGTGCCAGCAGTTCCTACCGGGAGAGTGAAGCTTTCTTT.